Listed below are T cell receptor beta chains from one sample, sequenced in a study of blood T cells in healthy people across ages. TCRdb analysed the 5' RACE reads with MiXCR anew, one entry per CDR3 protein. The sample lists nearly 800,000 distinct CDR3 sequences; roughly 56% were seen once. Specimen: blood. These receptors all stem from a man in his forties in good health. CDR3s include the opening cysteine and the closing phenylalanine or tryptophan. The D gene is left open where the match is weak. Clone size is not always given. Where it is, it says once, few, many or a class for expanded clones.

CDR3 length: 16; J gene: TRBJ2-7; clone size: .; V gene: TRBV11-3; D gene: .; CDR3 protein: CASSLADVRGSGSQYF; CDR3 DNA: TGTGCCAGCAGCTTAGCAGACGTGAGGGGATCTGGTTCGCAGTACTTC
CDR3 length: 12; J gene: TRBJ2-7; clone size: few; V gene: TRBV14; D gene: .; CDR3 protein: CASSPRLAEQYF; CDR3 DNA: TGTGCTAGCAGCCCCCGTCTTGCCGAGCAGTACTTC
CDR3 length: 13; J gene: TRBJ2-7; clone size: .; V gene: TRBV5-1; D gene: .; CDR3 protein: CASSLRLPYEQYF; CDR3 DNA: TGCGCCAGCAGCTTACGTCTGCCCTACGAGCAGTACTTC
CDR3 length: 15; J gene: TRBJ1-5; clone size: .; V gene: TRBV27; D gene: .; CDR3 protein: CASGPRGSTYQPQHF; CDR3 DNA: TGTGCCAGTGGGCCCCGGGGAAGCACTTATCAGCCCCAGCATTTT
CDR3 length: 16; J gene: TRBJ1-6; clone size: .; V gene: TRBV7-6; D gene: .; CDR3 protein: CASSLGGEYYNSPLHF; CDR3 DNA: TGTGCCAGCAGCTTAGGTGGAGAATACTATAATTCACCCCTCCACTTT
CDR3 length: 16; J gene: TRBJ1-1; clone size: .; V gene: TRBV20-1; D gene: .; CDR3 protein: CSARDNGEDLNTEAFF; CDR3 DNA: TGCAGTGCTAGAGATAACGGAGAGGACCTGAACACTGAAGCTTTCTTT
CDR3 length: 14; J gene: TRBJ2-5; clone size: .; V gene: TRBV14; D gene: .; CDR3 protein: CASSQATGAETQYF; CDR3 DNA: TGTGCCAGCAGCCAAGCAACCGGGGCCGAGACCCAGTACTTC
CDR3 length: 18; J gene: TRBJ2-3; clone size: .; V gene: TRBV3-1; D gene: .; CDR3 protein: CASSQDLGSGLRTDTQYF; CDR3 DNA: TGTGCCAGCAGCCAAGATCTGGGCAGTGGGCTGCGCACAGATACGCAGTATTTT
CDR3 length: 16; J gene: TRBJ2-5; clone size: .; V gene: TRBV7-2; D gene: TRBD2; CDR3 protein: CASSLVAGGAVETQYF; CDR3 DNA: TGTGCCAGCAGCTTAGTTGCCGGGGGGGCCGTAGAGACCCAGTACTTC
CDR3 length: 15; J gene: TRBJ2-7; clone size: few; V gene: TRBV28; D gene: .; CDR3 protein: CASSNQGDFHYEQYF; CDR3 DNA: TGTGCCAGCAGCAACCAAGGGGACTTCCACTACGAGCAGTACTTC
CDR3 length: 15; J gene: TRBJ2-5; clone size: .; V gene: TRBV20-1; D gene: .; CDR3 protein: CSARETVAKGETQYF; CDR3 DNA: TGCAGTGCTAGAGAAACTGTGGCAAAGGGGGAGACCCAGTACTTC
CDR3 length: 14; J gene: TRBJ2-1; clone size: few; V gene: TRBV27; D gene: TRBD2; CDR3 protein: CATYPSGRYNEQFF; CDR3 DNA: TGTGCCACCTACCCTAGCGGGAGATACAATGAGCAGTTCTTC
CDR3 length: 17; J gene: TRBJ1-5; clone size: .; V gene: TRBV4-2; D gene: .; CDR3 protein: CASSQEWQLNSNQPQHF; CDR3 DNA: TGTGCCAGCAGCCAAGAGTGGCAGTTAAATAGCAATCAGCCCCAGCATTTT
CDR3 length: 16; J gene: TRBJ1-5; clone size: .; V gene: TRBV12-3/TRBV12-4; D gene: .; CDR3 protein: CASSTGTTNSNQPQHF; CDR3 DNA: TGTGCCAGCAGTACTGGGACCACTAATAGCAATCAGCCCCAGCATTTT
CDR3 length: 12; J gene: TRBJ2-5; clone size: few; V gene: TRBV24-1; D gene: .; CDR3 protein: CATSGTRETQYF; CDR3 DNA: TGTGCCACCAGTGGGACTCGAGAGACCCAGTACTTC
CDR3 length: 16; J gene: TRBJ2-7; clone size: few; V gene: TRBV4-2; D gene: TRBD2; CDR3 protein: CASSQVSGTSRNEQYF; CDR3 DNA: TGTGCCAGCAGCCAAGTCTCCGGGACTAGCAGAAACGAGCAGTACTTC
CDR3 length: 15; J gene: TRBJ2-4; clone size: .; V gene: TRBV27; D gene: TRBD1; CDR3 protein: CASSLAGTAKSEQYF; CDR3 DNA: TGTGCCAGCAGCCTCGCCGGGACAGCGAAATCGGAGCAGTACTTC
CDR3 length: 19; J gene: TRBJ2-1; clone size: .; V gene: TRBV27; D gene: TRBD1; CDR3 protein: CASSFPSMTGTGSYNEQFF; CDR3 DNA: TGTGCCAGCAGTTTCCCCTCTATGACCGGGACAGGGTCCTACAATGAGCAGTTCTTC
CDR3 length: 15; J gene: TRBJ1-2; clone size: .; V gene: TRBV5-1; D gene: TRBD1; CDR3 protein: CATQAGTGSHYGYTF; CDR3 DNA: TGCGCCACCCAGGCCGGGACAGGGAGCCACTATGGCTACACCTTC
CDR3 length: 13; J gene: TRBJ2-7; clone size: .; V gene: TRBV7-2; D gene: .; CDR3 protein: CASSLGRWREQYF; CDR3 DNA: TGTGCCAGCAGCTTAGGGCGGTGGCGCGAGCAGTACTTC
CDR3 length: 14; J gene: TRBJ2-7; clone size: .; V gene: TRBV18; D gene: .; CDR3 protein: CASSPPGVVNEQYF; CDR3 DNA: TGTGCCAGCTCACCACCGGGGGTAGTCAATGAGCAGTACTTC
CDR3 length: 16; J gene: TRBJ2-2; clone size: .; V gene: TRBV7-3; D gene: TRBD1; CDR3 protein: CASSLPGTAYTGELFF; CDR3 DNA: TGTGCCAGCAGCTTACCCGGGACAGCCTACACCGGGGAGCTGTTTTTT
CDR3 length: 14; J gene: TRBJ2-2; clone size: .; V gene: TRBV6-6; D gene: .; CDR3 protein: CASSFSGDTGELFF; CDR3 DNA: TGTGCCAGCAGTTTCTCGGGGGACACCGGGGAGCTGTTTTTT
CDR3 length: 16; J gene: TRBJ2-7; clone size: .; V gene: TRBV4-1; D gene: TRBD1; CDR3 protein: CASSQARGQGSAEQYF; CDR3 DNA: TGCGCCAGCAGCCAAGCCCGGGGACAGGGTTCTGCGGAGCAGTACTTC
CDR3 length: 11; J gene: TRBJ2-1; clone size: .; V gene: TRBV2; D gene: .; CDR3 protein: CASGSGNEQFF; CDR3 DNA: TGTGCCAGCGGTTCGGGGAATGAGCAGTTCTTC
CDR3 length: 14; J gene: TRBJ2-5; clone size: .; V gene: TRBV6-2/TRBV6-3; D gene: TRBD1; CDR3 protein: CASSSGTVRETQYF; CDR3 DNA: TGTGCCAGCAGCTCCGGGACAGTGAGGGAGACCCAGTACTTC
CDR3 length: 17; J gene: TRBJ2-3; clone size: .; V gene: TRBV5-1; D gene: TRBD2; CDR3 protein: CASSQLAGGLSTDTQYF; CDR3 DNA: TGCGCCAGCAGCCAACTAGCGGGGGGGCTTTCCACAGATACGCAGTATTTT
CDR3 length: 15; J gene: TRBJ2-5; clone size: .; V gene: TRBV5-6; D gene: TRBD2; CDR3 protein: CASSPWTSFEETQYF; CDR3 DNA: TGTGCCAGCAGCCCATGGACTAGCTTTGAAGAGACCCAGTACTTC
CDR3 length: 14; J gene: TRBJ1-2; clone size: .; V gene: TRBV27; D gene: .; CDR3 protein: CASSLTGSSYGYTF; CDR3 DNA: TGTGCCAGCAGTTTAACAGGGAGTAGCTATGGCTACACCTTC
CDR3 length: 14; J gene: TRBJ1-2; clone size: .; V gene: TRBV3-1; D gene: TRBD1; CDR3 protein: CASSQGQGAHGYTF; CDR3 DNA: TGTGCCAGCAGCCAAGGACAGGGGGCGCATGGCTACACCTTC
CDR3 length: 15; J gene: TRBJ1-4; clone size: .; V gene: TRBV11-3; D gene: TRBD1; CDR3 protein: CASSYSTGRGEKLFF; CDR3 DNA: TGTGCCAGCAGTTACTCGACAGGGCGCGGTGAAAAACTGTTTTTT
CDR3 length: 19; J gene: TRBJ2-4; clone size: .; V gene: TRBV29-1; D gene: TRBD2; CDR3 protein: CSVEDRGLAGGRTGETQYF; CDR3 DNA: TGCAGCGTTGAAGATAGGGGACTAGCGGGAGGCCGTACCGGAGAGACTCAGTACTTC
CDR3 length: 16; J gene: TRBJ2-6; clone size: .; V gene: TRBV15; D gene: .; CDR3 protein: CATSRDATAGANVLTF; CDR3 DNA: TGTGCCACCAGCAGAGATGCGACAGCTGGGGCCAACGTCCTGACTTTC
CDR3 length: 18; J gene: TRBJ2-7; clone size: .; V gene: TRBV4-2; D gene: TRBD2; CDR3 protein: CASSPQTLTSGPSYEQYF; CDR3 DNA: TGTGCCAGCAGCCCCCAGACATTGACTAGCGGGCCTTCCTACGAGCAGTACTTC
CDR3 length: 16; J gene: TRBJ1-2; clone size: .; V gene: TRBV28; D gene: .; CDR3 protein: CASKVFGFRGSYGYTF; CDR3 DNA: TGTGCCAGCAAAGTGTTTGGGTTCCGGGGTAGCTATGGCTACACCTTC
CDR3 length: 16; J gene: TRBJ2-3; clone size: .; V gene: TRBV5-1; D gene: TRBD1; CDR3 protein: CASSFRGKMNTDTQYF; CDR3 DNA: TGCGCCAGCAGCTTCAGGGGGAAAATGAACACAGATACGCAGTATTTT
CDR3 length: 13; J gene: TRBJ2-1; clone size: .; V gene: TRBV7-6; D gene: .; CDR3 protein: CASSLGPGSEQFF; CDR3 DNA: TGTGCCAGCAGCTTAGGACCAGGGTCGGAGCAGTTCTTC
CDR3 length: 16; J gene: TRBJ1-2; clone size: .; V gene: TRBV5-1; D gene: .; CDR3 protein: CASSLGFTGAHYGYTF; CDR3 DNA: TGCGCCAGCAGCCTTGGGTTCACGGGGGCTCACTATGGCTACACCTTC
CDR3 length: 15; J gene: TRBJ2-7; clone size: .; V gene: TRBV24-1; D gene: .; CDR3 protein: CATSDLQGPSEEQYF; CDR3 DNA: TGTGCCACCAGTGATCTACAGGGACCCTCTGAGGAGCAGTACTTC
CDR3 length: 15; J gene: TRBJ2-1; clone size: .; V gene: TRBV5-1; D gene: .; CDR3 protein: CASSLDRVSYNEQFF; CDR3 DNA: TGCGCCAGCAGCTTGGACAGGGTTTCGTACAATGAGCAGTTCTTC
CDR3 length: 15; J gene: TRBJ2-5; clone size: .; V gene: TRBV28; D gene: .; CDR3 protein: CASNSTGTAGETQYF; CDR3 DNA: TGTGCCAGCAACAGTACCGGGACAGCGGGAGAGACCCAGTACTTC
CDR3 length: 15; J gene: TRBJ2-1; clone size: .; V gene: TRBV5-1; D gene: TRBD2; CDR3 protein: CASTVSGKGNNEQFF; CDR3 DNA: TGCGCCAGCACTGTTAGCGGGAAGGGAAACAATGAGCAGTTCTTC
CDR3 length: 17; J gene: TRBJ2-1; clone size: .; V gene: TRBV5-1; D gene: .; CDR3 protein: CASSSLGGRASYNEQFF; CDR3 DNA: TGCGCCAGCAGCTCCCTTGGTGGGCGGGCTTCCTACAATGAGCAGTTCTTC
CDR3 length: 15; J gene: TRBJ2-7; clone size: .; V gene: TRBV3-1; D gene: .; CDR3 protein: CASSPRAQPLREQYF; CDR3 DNA: TGTGCCAGCAGCCCCCGCGCCCAACCCCTTCGCGAGCAGTACTTC
CDR3 length: 14; J gene: TRBJ2-7; clone size: few; V gene: TRBV4-2; D gene: TRBD1; CDR3 protein: CASSQGRQGDEQYF; CDR3 DNA: TGTGCCAGCAGCCAAGGTAGACAGGGCGATGAGCAGTACTTC
CDR3 length: 16; J gene: TRBJ2-7; clone size: .; V gene: TRBV5-1; D gene: .; CDR3 protein: CASSFHGTLSSYEQYF; CDR3 DNA: TGCGCCAGCAGCTTTCACGGGACCCTAAGCTCCTACGAGCAGTACTTC
CDR3 length: 14; J gene: TRBJ2-3; clone size: once; V gene: TRBV7-9; D gene: .; CDR3 protein: CASSLTGEADTQYF; CDR3 DNA: TGTGCCAGCAGCTTAACGGGGGAGGCAGATACGCAGTATTTT
CDR3 length: 14; J gene: TRBJ2-3; clone size: few; V gene: TRBV4-2; D gene: .; CDR3 protein: CASSRSEDLNTQYF; CDR3 DNA: TGTGCCAGCAGTAGAAGCGAGGATTTGAATACGCAGTATTTT
CDR3 length: 17; J gene: TRBJ2-1; clone size: few; V gene: TRBV28; D gene: TRBD2; CDR3 protein: CASTPLLAGQGYNEQFF; CDR3 DNA: TGTGCCAGCACCCCTCTTTTAGCGGGGCAGGGGTACAATGAGCAGTTCTTC